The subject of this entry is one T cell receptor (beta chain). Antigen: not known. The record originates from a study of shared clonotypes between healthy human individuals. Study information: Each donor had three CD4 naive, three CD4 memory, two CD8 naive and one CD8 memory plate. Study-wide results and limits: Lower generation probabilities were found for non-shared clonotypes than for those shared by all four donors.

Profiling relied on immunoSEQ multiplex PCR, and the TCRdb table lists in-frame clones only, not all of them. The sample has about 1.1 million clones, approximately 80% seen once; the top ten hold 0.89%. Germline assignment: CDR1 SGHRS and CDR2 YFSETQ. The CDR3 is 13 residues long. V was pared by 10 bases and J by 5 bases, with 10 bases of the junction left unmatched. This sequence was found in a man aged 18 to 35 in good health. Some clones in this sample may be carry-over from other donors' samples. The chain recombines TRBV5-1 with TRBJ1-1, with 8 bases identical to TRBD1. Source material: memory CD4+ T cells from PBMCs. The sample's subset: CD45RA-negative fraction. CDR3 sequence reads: CAAADRAFTEAFF. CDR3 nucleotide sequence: TGCGCCGCGGCGGACAGGGCTTTTACTGAAGCTTTCTTT. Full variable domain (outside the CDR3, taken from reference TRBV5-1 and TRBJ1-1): KAGVTQTPRYLIKTRGQQVTLSCSPISGHRSVSWYQQTPGQGLQFLFEYFSETQRNKGNFPGRFSGRQFSNSRSEMNVSTLELGDSALYLCAAADRAFTEAFFGQGTRLTVV.